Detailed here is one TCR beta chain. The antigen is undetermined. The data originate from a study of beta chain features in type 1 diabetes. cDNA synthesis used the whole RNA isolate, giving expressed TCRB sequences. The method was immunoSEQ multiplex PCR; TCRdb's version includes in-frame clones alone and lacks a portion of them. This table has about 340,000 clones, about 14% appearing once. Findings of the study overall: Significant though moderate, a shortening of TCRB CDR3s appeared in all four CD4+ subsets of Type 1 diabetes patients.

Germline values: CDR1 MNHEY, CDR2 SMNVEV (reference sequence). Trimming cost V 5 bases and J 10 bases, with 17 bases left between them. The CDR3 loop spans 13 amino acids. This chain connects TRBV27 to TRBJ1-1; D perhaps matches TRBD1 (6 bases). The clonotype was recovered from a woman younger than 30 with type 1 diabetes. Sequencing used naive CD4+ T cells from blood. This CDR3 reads CASSPRPFRGAFF. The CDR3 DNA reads TGTGCCAGCAGTCCCAGGCCCTTCAGGGGAGCTTTCTTT.